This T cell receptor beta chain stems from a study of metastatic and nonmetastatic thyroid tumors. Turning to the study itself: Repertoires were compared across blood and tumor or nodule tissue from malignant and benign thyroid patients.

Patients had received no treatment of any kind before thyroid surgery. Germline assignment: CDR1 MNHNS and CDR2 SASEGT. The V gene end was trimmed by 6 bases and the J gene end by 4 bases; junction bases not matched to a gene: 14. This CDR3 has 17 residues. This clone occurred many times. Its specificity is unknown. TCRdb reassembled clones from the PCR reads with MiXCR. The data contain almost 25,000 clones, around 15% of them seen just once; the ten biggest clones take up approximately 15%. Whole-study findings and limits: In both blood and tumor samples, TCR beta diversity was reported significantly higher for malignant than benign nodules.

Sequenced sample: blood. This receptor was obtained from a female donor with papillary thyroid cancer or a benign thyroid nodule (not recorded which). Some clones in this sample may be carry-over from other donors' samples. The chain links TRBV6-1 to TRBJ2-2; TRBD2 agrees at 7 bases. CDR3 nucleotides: TGTGCCAGCAGCCGGGAGGCCCTCCGTCGGGGCACCGGGGAGCTGTTTTTT. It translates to CASSREALRRGTGELFF.